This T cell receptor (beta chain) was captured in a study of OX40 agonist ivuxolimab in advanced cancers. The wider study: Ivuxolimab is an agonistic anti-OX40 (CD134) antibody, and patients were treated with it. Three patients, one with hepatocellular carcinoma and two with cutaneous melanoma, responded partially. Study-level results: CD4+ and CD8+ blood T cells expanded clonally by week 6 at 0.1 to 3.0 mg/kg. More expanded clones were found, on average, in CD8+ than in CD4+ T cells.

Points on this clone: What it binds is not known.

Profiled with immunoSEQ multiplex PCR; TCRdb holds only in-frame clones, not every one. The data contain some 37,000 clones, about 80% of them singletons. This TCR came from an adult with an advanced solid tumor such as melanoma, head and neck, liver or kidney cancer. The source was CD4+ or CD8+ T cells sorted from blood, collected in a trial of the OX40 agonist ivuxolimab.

The CDR3 DNA is TGTGCCAGTAGTAAAGGTTGGGGGAGAGAACGTACGCAGTATTTT. Amino acids: CASSKGWGRERTQYF. The V gene is TRBV19, the J gene TRBJ2-3, with D perhaps matching TRBD1 or TRBD2 (5 bases each). Germline CDR1 is LNHDA and CDR2 is SQIVND (reference sequence). Between the trimmed V and J ends, which lost 4 bases and 8 bases, there was a span of 19 bases. The CDR3 is 15 residues long.